This entry features one T cell receptor (beta chain) sequence. The data belong to a study of shared clonotypes between healthy human individuals. The protocol was immunoSEQ multiplex PCR, while the TCRdb copy is restricted to in-frame clones and leaves out a portion. The data contain 2 million to 3 million clones, roughly 93% of them seen just once; the ten biggest clones take up 0.36%. The sample comprised naive CD4+ T cells from PBMCs. As for subset: CD45RA+ positively selected. The receptor was isolated from a man younger than 35 in good health. Some clones in this sample may be carry-over from other donors' samples.

The CDR3 loop is CAWIPFGGGYNEQFF. DNA for the CDR3: TGTGCCTGGATCCCCTTTGGAGGGGGTTACAATGAGCAGTTCTTC. The V call is TRBV30, the J call TRBJ2-1, with D possibly called TRBD1 or TRBD2 (6 bases each). This CDR3 region has 15 residues. The germline V gene has CDR1 GTSNPN and CDR2 SVGIG (reference sequence). V was trimmed by 4 bases and J by 4 bases, leaving 17 bases between them. The variable domain in full, with the rest retrieved from reference TRBV30 and TRBJ2-1, is SQTIHQWPATLVQPVGSPLSLECTVEGTSNPNLYWYRQAAGRGLQLLFYSVGIGQISSEVPQNLSASRPQDRQFILSSKKLLLSDSGFYLCAWIPFGGGYNEQFFGPGTRLTVL.